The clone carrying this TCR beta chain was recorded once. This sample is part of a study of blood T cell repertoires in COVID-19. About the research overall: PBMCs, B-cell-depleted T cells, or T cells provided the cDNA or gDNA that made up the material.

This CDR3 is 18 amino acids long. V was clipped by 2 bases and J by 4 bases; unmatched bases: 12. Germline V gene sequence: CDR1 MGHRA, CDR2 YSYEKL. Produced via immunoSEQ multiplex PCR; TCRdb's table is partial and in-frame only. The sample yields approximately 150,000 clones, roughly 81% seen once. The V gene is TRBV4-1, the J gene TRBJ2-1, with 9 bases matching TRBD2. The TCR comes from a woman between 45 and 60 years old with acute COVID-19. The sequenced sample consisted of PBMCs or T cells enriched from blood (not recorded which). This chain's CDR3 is CASSQLIPGLADYNEQFF. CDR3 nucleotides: TGCGCCAGCAGCCAACTGATCCCGGGACTAGCTGATTACAATGAGCAGTTCTTC.